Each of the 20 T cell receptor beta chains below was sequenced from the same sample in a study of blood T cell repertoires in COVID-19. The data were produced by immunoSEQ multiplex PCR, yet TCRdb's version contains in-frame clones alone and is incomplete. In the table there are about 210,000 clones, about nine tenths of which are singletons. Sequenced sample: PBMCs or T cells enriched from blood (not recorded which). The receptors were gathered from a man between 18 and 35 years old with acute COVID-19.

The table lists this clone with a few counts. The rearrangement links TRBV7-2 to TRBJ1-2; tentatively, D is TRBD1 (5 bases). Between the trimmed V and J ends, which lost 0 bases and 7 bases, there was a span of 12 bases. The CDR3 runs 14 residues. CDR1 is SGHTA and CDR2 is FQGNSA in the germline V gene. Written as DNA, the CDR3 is TGTGCCAGCAGCTTAGCGTGGGGGGACGGTGGCTACACCTTC. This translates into CASSLAWGDGGYTF.

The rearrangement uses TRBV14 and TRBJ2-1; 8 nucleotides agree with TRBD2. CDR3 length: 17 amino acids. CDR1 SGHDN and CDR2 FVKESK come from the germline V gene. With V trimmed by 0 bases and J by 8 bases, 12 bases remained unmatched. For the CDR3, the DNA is TGTGCCAGCAGCCAAGATAAGTTGGTAGCGGGAACGGATGAGCAGTTCTTC. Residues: CASSQDKLVAGTDEQFF.

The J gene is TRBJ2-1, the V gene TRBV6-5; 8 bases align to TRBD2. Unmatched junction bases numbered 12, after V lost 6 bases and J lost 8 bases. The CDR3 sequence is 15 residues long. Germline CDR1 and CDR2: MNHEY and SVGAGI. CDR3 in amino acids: CASSPIGTSGDEQFF. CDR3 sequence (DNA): TGTGCCAGCAGCCCAATCGGGACTAGTGGCGATGAGCAGTTCTTC.

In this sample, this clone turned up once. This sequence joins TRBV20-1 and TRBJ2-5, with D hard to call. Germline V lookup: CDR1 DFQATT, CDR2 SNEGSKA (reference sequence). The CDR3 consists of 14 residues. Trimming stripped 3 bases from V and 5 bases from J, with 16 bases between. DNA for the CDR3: TGCAGTGCTAGTAACTACCTTACCCAGGAGACCCAGTACTTC. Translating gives CSASNYLTQETQYF.

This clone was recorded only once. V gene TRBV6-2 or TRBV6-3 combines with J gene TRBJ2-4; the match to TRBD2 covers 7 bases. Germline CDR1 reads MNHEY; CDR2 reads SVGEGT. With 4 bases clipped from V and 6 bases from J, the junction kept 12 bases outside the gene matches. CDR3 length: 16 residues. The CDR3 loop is CASSWGGSEERNIQYF. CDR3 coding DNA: TGTGCCAGCAGTTGGGGGGGGTCTGAAGAAAGAAACATTCAGTACTTC.

The CDR3 DNA reads TGTGCCAGCACCTTGGGCGGGGCAAGACAGCCCCAGCATTTT. It encodes CASTLGGARQPQHF. J is TRBJ1-5 and V is TRBV28; D may be TRBD1 (5 bases). There are 14 residues in the CDR3. Germline CDR1 is MDHEN and CDR2 is SYDVKM. The V and J ends lost 7 bases and 7 bases respectively, with 17 bases between them.

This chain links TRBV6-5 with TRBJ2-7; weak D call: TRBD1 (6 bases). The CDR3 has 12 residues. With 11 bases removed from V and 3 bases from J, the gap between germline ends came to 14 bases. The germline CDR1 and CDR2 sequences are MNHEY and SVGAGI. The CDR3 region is CAAADRLYEQYF. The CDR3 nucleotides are TGTGCCGCGGCGGACAGACTCTACGAGCAGTACTTC.

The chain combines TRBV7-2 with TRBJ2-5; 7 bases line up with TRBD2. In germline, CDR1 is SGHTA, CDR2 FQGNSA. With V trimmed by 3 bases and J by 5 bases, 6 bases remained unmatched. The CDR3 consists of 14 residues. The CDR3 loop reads CASSLRGGGETQYF. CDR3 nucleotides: TGTGCCAGCAGCTTGCGTGGGGGAGGGGAGACCCAGTACTTC.

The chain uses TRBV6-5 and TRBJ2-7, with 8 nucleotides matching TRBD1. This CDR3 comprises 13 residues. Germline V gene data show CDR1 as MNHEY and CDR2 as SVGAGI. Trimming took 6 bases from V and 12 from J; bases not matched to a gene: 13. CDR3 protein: CASRLHELTGVYF. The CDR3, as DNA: TGTGCCAGCAGGCTCCACGAACTGACAGGGGTGTACTTC.

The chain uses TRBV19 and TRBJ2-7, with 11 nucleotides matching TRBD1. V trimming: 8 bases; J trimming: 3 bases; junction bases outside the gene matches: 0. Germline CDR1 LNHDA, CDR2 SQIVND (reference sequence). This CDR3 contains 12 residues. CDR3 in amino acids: CASGTGGYEQYF. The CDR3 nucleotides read TGTGCCAGTGGGACAGGGGGCTACGAGCAGTACTTC. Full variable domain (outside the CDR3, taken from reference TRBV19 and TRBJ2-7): DGGITQSPKYLFRKEGQNVTLSCEQNLNHDAMYWYRQDPGQGLRLIYYSQIVNDFQKGDIAEGYSVSREKKESFPLTVTSAQKNPTAFYLCASGTGGYEQYFGPGTRLTVT.

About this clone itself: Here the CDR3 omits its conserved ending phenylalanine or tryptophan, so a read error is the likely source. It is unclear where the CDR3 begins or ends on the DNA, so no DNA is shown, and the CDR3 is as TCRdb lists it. The CDR3 here is CATLSTGGRVVV. This chain joins TRBV28 and TRBJ1-1. The CDR3 spans 12 amino acids, including both terminal residues. Germline V CDR1 and CDR2: MDHEN, SYDVKM.

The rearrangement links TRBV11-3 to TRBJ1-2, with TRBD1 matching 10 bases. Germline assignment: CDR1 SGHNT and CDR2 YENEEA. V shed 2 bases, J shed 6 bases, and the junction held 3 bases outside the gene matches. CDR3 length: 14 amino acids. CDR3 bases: TGTGCCAGCAGCTTACCGGGACAGGGGAATGGCTACACCTTC. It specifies CASSLPGQGNGYTF. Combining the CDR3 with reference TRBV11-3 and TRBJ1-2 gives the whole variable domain EAGVVQSPRYKIIEKKQPVAFWCNPISGHNTLYWYLQNLGQGPELLIRYENEEAVDDSQLPKDRFSAERLKGVDSTLKIQPAELGDSAVYLCASSLPGQGNGYTFGSGTRLTVV.

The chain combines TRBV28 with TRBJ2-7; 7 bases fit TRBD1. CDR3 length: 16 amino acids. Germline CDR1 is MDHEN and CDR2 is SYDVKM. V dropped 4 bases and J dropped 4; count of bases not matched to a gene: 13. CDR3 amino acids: CASSSIGQVGDYEQYF. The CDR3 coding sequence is TGTGCCAGCAGTTCTATCGGACAGGTCGGGGATTACGAGCAGTACTTC.

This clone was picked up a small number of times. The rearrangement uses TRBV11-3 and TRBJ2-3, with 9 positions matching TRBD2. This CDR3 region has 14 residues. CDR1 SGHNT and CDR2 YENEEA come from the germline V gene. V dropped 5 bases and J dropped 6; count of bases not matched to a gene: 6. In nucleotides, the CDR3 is TGTGCCAGCAGCCTAAGGCTAGCGGGGGATACGCAGTATTTT. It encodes CASSLRLAGDTQYF.

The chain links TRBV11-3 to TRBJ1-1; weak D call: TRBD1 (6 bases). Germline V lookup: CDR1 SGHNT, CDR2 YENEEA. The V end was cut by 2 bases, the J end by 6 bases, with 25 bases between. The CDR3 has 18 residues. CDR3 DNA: TGTGCCAGCAGCTTATACGGGTGGGTGGACAGAGCTAACCCTGAAGCTTTCTTT. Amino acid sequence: CASSLYGWVDRANPEAFF.

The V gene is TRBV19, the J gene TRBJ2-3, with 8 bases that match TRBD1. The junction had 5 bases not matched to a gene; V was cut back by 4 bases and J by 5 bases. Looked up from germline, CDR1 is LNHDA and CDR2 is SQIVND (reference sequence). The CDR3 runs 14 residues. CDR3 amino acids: CASSTSGQGDTQYF. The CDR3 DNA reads TGTGCCAGTAGTACGTCCGGACAGGGAGATACGCAGTATTTT.

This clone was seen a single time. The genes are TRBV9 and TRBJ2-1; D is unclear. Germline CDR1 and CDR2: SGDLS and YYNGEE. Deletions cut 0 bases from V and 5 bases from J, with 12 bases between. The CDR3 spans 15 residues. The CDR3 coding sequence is TGTGCCAGCAGCGTAGCAGCGAGCCAAAACAATGAGCAGTTCTTC. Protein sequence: CASSVAASQNNEQFF.

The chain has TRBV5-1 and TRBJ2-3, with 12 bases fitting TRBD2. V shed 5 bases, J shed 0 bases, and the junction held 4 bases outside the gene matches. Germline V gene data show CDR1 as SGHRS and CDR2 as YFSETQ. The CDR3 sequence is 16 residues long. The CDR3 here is CASRRGTSGSTDTQYF. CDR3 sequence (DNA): TGCGCCAGCAGACGAGGGACTAGCGGGAGCACAGATACGCAGTATTTT.

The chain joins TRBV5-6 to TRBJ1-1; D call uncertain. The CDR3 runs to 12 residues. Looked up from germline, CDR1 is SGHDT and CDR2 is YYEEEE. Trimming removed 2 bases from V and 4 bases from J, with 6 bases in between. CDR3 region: CASSFSRTEAFF. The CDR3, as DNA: TGTGCCAGCAGCTTTAGTCGCACTGAAGCTTTCTTT.

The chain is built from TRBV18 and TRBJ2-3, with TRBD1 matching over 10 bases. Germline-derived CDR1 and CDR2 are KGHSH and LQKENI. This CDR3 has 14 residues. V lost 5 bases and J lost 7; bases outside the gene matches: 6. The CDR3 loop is CASSNGTGDHTQYF. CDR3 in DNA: TGTGCCAGCTCAAACGGGACAGGGGATCATACGCAGTATTTT.